These T cell receptor beta chains were read from a single sample in a study of post-analysis software for immune sequencing data. MiXCR was run by TCRdb on the PCR reads, yielding one entry per CDR3 protein. The sample holds hundreds of thousands of distinct CDR3 sequences; about 50% are singletons and the top ten take 4.6%. The source material was blood. The receptors were sampled from a girl under 18 with multiple sclerosis. CDR3s include the opening cysteine and the closing phenylalanine or tryptophan. The D gene is left open where the match is weak. Size is omitted from some rows. Given values are once, few, many or a class for expanded clones.

TRBV6-1	TRBJ1-2	.	.	CASSEQEFHGYTF	TGTGCCAGCAGTGAACAGGAGTTCCATGGCTACACCTTC
TRBV10-3	TRBJ2-3	TRBD2	few	CAISPWTSGSSDTQYF	TGTGCCATCAGCCCTTGGACTAGCGGGAGTTCAGATACGCAGTATTTT
TRBV29-1	TRBJ2-3	.	.	CSVEGGRSTDTQYF	TGCAGCGTTGAAGGGGGAAGGAGCACAGATACGCAGTATTTT
TRBV29-1	TRBJ1-2	.	.	CSSVTGSVSYGYTF	TGCAGCTCAGTGACAGGTTCTGTAAGCTATGGCTACACCTTC
TRBV9	TRBJ2-3	.	.	CASTTFGQMTDTQYF	TGTGCCAGCACTACTTTCGGGCAGATGACAGATACGCAGTATTTT
TRBV12-3/TRBV12-4	TRBJ1-4	.	.	CASSPGRGRIFEKLFF	TGTGCCAGCAGCCCTGGACGAGGGCGCATTTTTGAAAAACTGTTTTTT
TRBV12-3/TRBV12-4	TRBJ2-7	.	.	CASSLELASGEQYF	TGTGCCAGCAGTTTGGAACTAGCCTCAGGAGAGCAGTACTTC
TRBV7-2	TRBJ2-7	TRBD2	.	CASSLGIAGGAYEQYF	TGTGCCAGCAGCTTAGGAATAGCGGGAGGGGCCTACGAGCAGTACTTC
TRBV29-1	TRBJ1-2	TRBD1	.	CSVEHWRQGSGGYTF	TGCAGCGTTGAACACTGGAGACAGGGGAGCGGTGGCTACACCTTC
TRBV12-3/TRBV12-4	TRBJ2-7	TRBD1	few	CASSVDGQGAYEQYF	TGTGCCAGCAGTGTAGATGGACAGGGGGCCTACGAGCAGTACTTC
TRBV12-3/TRBV12-4	TRBJ1-1	TRBD1	.	CASRDRGLNTEAFF	TGTGCCAGCAGGGACAGGGGGTTGAACACTGAAGCTTTCTTT
TRBV6-1	TRBJ2-1	TRBD2	.	CASVTERERVHNEQFF	TGTGCCAGCGTCACAGAGCGGGAGAGAGTCCACAATGAGCAGTTCTTC
TRBV5-1	TRBJ2-3	.	few	CASSLGQGRTTDTQYF	TGCGCCAGCAGCTTGGGGCAGGGGAGGACTACAGATACGCAGTATTTT
TRBV3-1	TRBJ2-5	.	.	CASSHRGGSQETQYF	TGTGCCAGCAGCCATAGAGGGGGGTCTCAAGAGACCCAGTACTTC
TRBV3-1	TRBJ2-3	.	.	CASRLLRGETDTQYF	TGTGCCAGCAGGCTCCTGCGTGGGGAGACAGATACGCAGTATTTT
TRBV6-6	TRBJ2-4	TRBD1	.	CASNPQGAQNIQYF	TGTGCCAGCAATCCACAGGGGGCCCAAAACATTCAGTACTTC
TRBV5-1	TRBJ2-7	TRBD1	.	CASSLAGTGFNEQYF	TGCGCCAGCAGCTTGGCCGGGACAGGGTTCAACGAGCAGTACTTC
TRBV29-1	TRBJ2-1	TRBD2	.	CSVDGTSGGYNEQFF	TGCAGCGTCGACGGGACTAGCGGGGGGTACAATGAGCAGTTCTTC
TRBV20-1	TRBJ1-5	.	.	CSATRDNSNQPQHF	TGCAGTGCTACCAGGGATAATAGCAATCAGCCCCAGCATTTT
TRBV7-9	TRBJ2-5	TRBD1	few	CASSSWTGGFQETQYF	TGTGCCAGCAGCTCTTGGACAGGGGGCTTCCAAGAGACCCAGTACTTC
TRBV3-1	TRBJ2-6	.	few	CASSQGAGANVPTF	TGTGCCAGCAGCCAGGGTGCAGGGGCCAACGTCCCGACTTTC
TRBV12-5	TRBJ1-1	.	.	CASGWGRGNTEAFF	TGTGCTAGTGGTTGGGGGAGAGGGAACACTGAAGCTTTCTTT
TRBV20-1	TRBJ2-1	TRBD2	.	CSARVTSGGYNEQFF	TGCAGTGCTAGAGTTACTAGCGGGGGCTACAATGAGCAGTTCTTC
TRBV18	TRBJ2-3	TRBD2	.	CASSPPGGGSADTQYF	TGTGCCAGCTCACCACCAGGCGGGGGTTCCGCAGATACGCAGTATTTT
TRBV9	TRBJ2-1	.	once	CASSPPGGVYNEQFF	TGTGCCAGCAGCCCCCCCGGGGGCGTTTACAATGAGCAGTTCTTC
TRBV2	TRBJ2-3	.	few	CASSAPPGDTQYF	TGTGCCAGCAGTGCCCCCCCCGGGGATACGCAGTATTTT
TRBV7-6	TRBJ2-7	.	.	CASSLSQTEVSHEQYF	TGTGCCAGCAGCTTATCACAAACCGAGGTAAGCCACGAGCAGTACTTC
TRBV7-2	TRBJ2-3	.	.	CASSPQAGTDTQYF	TGTGCCAGCAGCCCTCAGGCCGGCACAGATACGCAGTATTTT
TRBV6-1	TRBJ2-6	.	.	CASSPSLGRGASAANVLTF	TGTGCCAGCAGCCCTTCCTTGGGTAGGGGGGCGTCGGCGGCCAACGTCCTGACTTTC
TRBV12-3/TRBV12-4	TRBJ2-6	.	.	CASSPVSGANVLTF	TGTGCCAGCAGTCCCGTTTCTGGGGCCAACGTCCTGACTTTC
TRBV20-1	TRBJ2-7	TRBD2	.	CSARLAGTSYEQYF	TGCAGTGCGCGACTAGCGGGGACCTCCTACGAGCAGTACTTC
TRBV29-1	TRBJ1-1	TRBD1	once	CSAVNRGTEAFF	TGCAGCGCTGTAAACAGGGGAACTGAAGCTTTCTTT
TRBV2	TRBJ1-1	.	.	CASSDMGGIRNTEAFF	TGTGCCAGCAGTGACATGGGGGGAATTCGGAACACTGAAGCTTTCTTT
TRBV20-1	TRBJ2-5	.	.	CSATPDYPGETQYF	TGCAGTGCTACCCCGGACTACCCAGGGGAGACCCAGTACTTC
TRBV18	TRBJ1-2	.	.	CASSNRDNNNYGYTF	TGTGCCAGCTCAAACCGGGACAACAATAACTATGGCTACACCTTC
TRBV28	TRBJ2-7	.	few	CASSLLHSYEQYF	TGTGCCAGCAGTTTACTCCACTCCTACGAGCAGTACTTC
TRBV5-1	TRBJ2-7	TRBD2	.	CASSAGLAGAYEQYF	TGCGCCAGCAGCGCGGGACTAGCGGGAGCCTACGAGCAGTACTTC
TRBV19	TRBJ1-1	.	.	CASSSQGLMNTEAFF	TGTGCCAGTAGTAGTCAGGGTTTGATGAACACTGAAGCTTTCTTT
TRBV29-1	TRBJ1-5	.	.	CSVEGGANQPQHF	TGCAGCGTTGAAGGGGGTGCGAATCAGCCCCAGCATTTT
TRBV2	TRBJ2-3	TRBD1	.	CASSGPRQGRPDTQYF	TGTGCCAGCAGTGGCCCCAGACAGGGAAGACCAGATACGCAGTATTTT
TRBV10-3	TRBJ2-3	.	few	CAISTLDTQYF	TGTGCCATCAGCACGTTAGATACGCAGTATTTT
TRBV29-1	TRBJ1-4	.	.	CSVSSGDEKLFF	TGCAGCGTTAGCTCGGGGGATGAAAAACTGTTTTTT
TRBV7-3	TRBJ2-7	.	.	CASSSSPPGLGTGEQYF	TGTGCCAGCAGCTCTAGCCCACCAGGATTGGGGACTGGCGAGCAGTACTTC
TRBV7-9	TRBJ2-7	.	.	CASSLAGKTSYEQYF	TGTGCCAGCAGCTTAGCGGGGAAAACCTCCTACGAGCAGTACTTC
TRBV6-6	TRBJ2-7	.	once	CASRQGDLQYF	TGTGCCAGCAGGCAAGGGGACTTGCAGTACTTC
TRBV7-3	TRBJ2-1	.	.	CASSLISGTSYNEQFF	TGTGCCAGCAGCCTCATTTCCGGGACCTCCTACAATGAGCAGTTCTTC
TRBV7-9	TRBJ2-7	.	.	CASSLVFAFSVDADEQYF	TGTGCCAGCAGCTTAGTCTTTGCGTTCTCTGTCGACGCTGACGAGCAGTACTTC
TRBV5-6	TRBJ2-3	.	few	CASSLSRTANPDTQYF	TGTGCCAGCAGCCTAAGTAGAACCGCGAACCCAGATACGCAGTATTTT
TRBV12-3/TRBV12-4	TRBJ2-1	TRBD1	few	CASSFRGGHEQFF	TGTGCCAGCAGTTTCCGAGGGGGCCATGAGCAGTTCTTC
TRBV27	TRBJ1-5	.	.	CASSGGLGRREDSNQPQHF	TGTGCCAGCAGTGGCGGGTTAGGCCGGCGGGAAGATAGCAATCAGCCCCAGCATTTT